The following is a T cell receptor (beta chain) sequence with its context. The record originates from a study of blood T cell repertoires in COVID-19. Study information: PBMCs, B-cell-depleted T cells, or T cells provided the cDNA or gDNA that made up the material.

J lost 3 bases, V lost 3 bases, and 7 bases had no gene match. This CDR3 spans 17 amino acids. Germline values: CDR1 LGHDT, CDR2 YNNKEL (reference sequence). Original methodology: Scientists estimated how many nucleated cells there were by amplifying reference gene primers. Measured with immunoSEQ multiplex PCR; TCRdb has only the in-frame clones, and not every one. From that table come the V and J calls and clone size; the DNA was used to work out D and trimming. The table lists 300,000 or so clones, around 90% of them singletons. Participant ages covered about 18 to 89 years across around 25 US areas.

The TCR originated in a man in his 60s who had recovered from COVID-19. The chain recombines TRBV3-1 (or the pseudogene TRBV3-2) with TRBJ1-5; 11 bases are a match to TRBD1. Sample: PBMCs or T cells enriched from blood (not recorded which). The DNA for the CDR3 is TGTGCCAGCAGCCAGGGGGACAGGGGGTTTTACAATCAGCCCCAGCATTTT. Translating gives CASSQGDRGFYNQPQHF.